The rows below give T cell receptor beta chains drawn from one sample of a study of T cell responses to AZD1222 COVID-19 vaccine. Method: immunoSEQ multiplex PCR; TCRdb's copy keeps in-frame clones and lacks some. The sample yields 200,000 to 250,000 clones, 93% seen once. The sequencing here drew on peripheral blood, taken on day 0 of MenACWY control vaccination. Receptors originate from an adult in good health. CDR3s include the opening cysteine and the closing phenylalanine or tryptophan. D genes are given only for firm matches. Expanded clones get a size class; other rows say once, few or many, or leave the size out.

D	size	V	J	DNA	CDR3
TRBD2	few	TRBV3-1/TRBV3-2	TRBJ2-7	TGTGCCAGCAGCCATACTAGCGGGGGCTACGAGCAGTACTTC	CASSHTSGGYEQYF
TRBD1	NA	TRBV6-6	TRBJ2-2	TGTGCCAGCACACCACAGGGGACCGGGGAGCTGTTTTTT	CASTPQGTGELFF
TRBD1	NA	TRBV5-5	TRBJ2-1	TGTGCCAGCAGCTTTTCCGGGACAGATTTGCCGTATGAGCAGTTCTTC	CASSFSGTDLPYEQFF
TRBD1	NA	TRBV5-1	TRBJ1-2	TGCGCCAGCAGACCGGGACAGGGGGCATTGGGCTACACCTTC	CASRPGQGALGYTF
NA	once	TRBV30	TRBJ1-2	TGTGCCTGGAGTGTACAGCTGACACAGTATGGCTACACCTTC	CAWSVQLTQYGYTF
NA	NA	TRBV7-9	TRBJ1-4	TGTGCCAGCAGCTCCGGCGGAGGGGAGGGTGAAAAACTGTTTTTT	CASSSGGGEGEKLFF
NA	NA	TRBV2	TRBJ1-2	TGTGCCAGCAGTGAAAGGAGACAGCCCAGCTATGGCTACACCTTC	CASSERRQPSYGYTF
NA	once	TRBV6-5	TRBJ1-6	TGTGCCAGCAGTTATGGGGACGGAGCTAATAATTCACCCCTCCACTTT	CASSYGDGANNSPLHF
NA	NA	TRBV20-1	TRBJ2-1	TGCAGTGCCATGGAAGGGATTTGGGTCTTC	CSAMEGIWVF
TRBD1	NA	TRBV29-1	TRBJ2-1	TGCAGCGTGGGGACAGGGAGCTCCTACAATGAGCAGTTCTTC	CSVGTGSSYNEQFF
TRBD1	NA	TRBV19	TRBJ1-1	TGTGCCAGTAGTATTCTATTGGGACAGTTGAACACTGAAGCTTTCTTT	CASSILLGQLNTEAFF
NA	NA	TRBV7-2	TRBJ1-1	TGTGCCAGCAGCTTCGATGGGGGTCTCACTGAAGCTTTCTTT	CASSFDGGLTEAFF
NA	NA	TRBV30	TRBJ1-2	TGTGCCTGGAGTACCGGCAGCTATGGCTACACCTTC	CAWSTGSYGYTF
NA	NA	TRBV6-6	TRBJ1-1	TGTGCCAGCAGTTATGAGACAACCAGGAACACTGAAGCTTTCTTT	CASSYETTRNTEAFF
NA	NA	TRBV4-1	TRBJ2-3	TGCGCCAGCAGCCCCCGACTAGTTCCGCAGGGAAAAGATACGCAGTATTTT	CASSPRLVPQGKDTQYF
TRBD1	NA	TRBV5-6	TRBJ2-7	TGTGCCAGCAGCTTCGGGACAGGGGAATCCGAGCAGTACTTC	CASSFGTGESEQYF
TRBD1	NA	TRBV5-1	TRBJ1-1	TGCGCCAGCAGCTTGGGGCAGGGGGCCGTAACTGAAGCTTTCTTT	CASSLGQGAVTEAFF
TRBD1	NA	TRBV28	TRBJ1-2	TGTGCCAGCCTGACAGGGGGAAGGGCTAACTATGGCTACACCTTC	CASLTGGRANYGYTF
NA	NA	TRBV6-1	TRBJ1-2	TGTGCCAGCAGTGAAAGTTGGGGAGGCTTCAACTATGGCTACACCTTC	CASSESWGGFNYGYTF
NA	NA	TRBV2	TRBJ1-2	TGTGCCAGCAGTGAAGCCAGGGAGTATGGCTACACCTTC	CASSEAREYGYTF
TRBD1	NA	TRBV13	TRBJ2-2	TGTGCCAGCAGGGGTGGGACAGGGTACACCGGGGAGCTGTTTTTT	CASRGGTGYTGELFF
NA	NA	TRBV7-2	TRBJ2-6	TGTGCCAGCAGCTTCCGACGGCTCTCTGGGGCCAACGTCCTGACTTTC	CASSFRRLSGANVLTF
NA	NA	TRBV10-3	TRBJ1-1	TGTGCCATCAGTGGGGCGGGGCCGAACACTGAAGCTTTCTTT	CAISGAGPNTEAFF
NA	NA	TRBV28	TRBJ1-2	TGTGCCAGCAGTTTCGACATCTATGGCTACACCTTC	CASSFDIYGYTF
NA	NA	TRBV3-1/TRBV3-2	TRBJ1-6	TGTGCCAGCAGCCCCTTTGTGAGCTCCTATAATTCACCCCTCCACTTT	CASSPFVSSYNSPLHF